Below, 32 T cell receptor beta chains from the same sample are listed, as sequenced in a study of early T cells in non-severe SARS-CoV-2 infection (dated by TCRdb to the early 2020s). The library was made by 5' RACE. Sequencing was performed on a NextSeq 500. In TCRdb, the public reads were trimmed at Q25 with fastp and aligned with MiXCR, with productive beta chains retained. Every entry covers one CDR3 protein and lists the most common genes and DNA from its rows. The sample has around 76,000 distinct CDR3 sequences on record, 12% of them singletons. The ten largest clones add up to 3% to 5% of the sample. The sample consisted of whole blood. Receptors were obtained from an adult who was a healthcare worker with PCR-confirmed SARS-CoV-2 infection or an uninfected control (not recorded which).

This clonotype was observed a few times. A much larger clone sits a single nucleotide away, making a read error possible. The J gene is TRBJ2-3, the V gene TRBV6-2 or TRBV6-3; tentative D call: TRBD2 (5 bases). Per germline, CDR1 MNHEY and CDR2 SVGEGT. The CDR3 totals 11 residues. V was shortened by 6 bases and J by 6 bases, with 7 bases between the two germline ends. The chain's CDR3 is CASRRADTQYF. CDR3 in DNA: TGTGCCAGCAGGAGGGCGGATACGCAGTATTTT.

In its sample, this clonotype was seen many times. This chain connects TRBV20-1 to TRBJ2-2, with 7 bases matching TRBD2. The CDR3 covers 14 residues. Trimming cost V 4 bases and J 5 bases; bases outside gene matches: 7. Germline CDR1 DFQATT, CDR2 SNEGSKA (reference sequence). This chain's CDR3 is CSATRLAWTGELFF. The DNA of the CDR3 is TGCAGTGCTACCCGACTAGCTTGGACCGGGGAGCTGTTTTTT.

This clonotype was seen ten or more times. The genes are TRBV3-1 and TRBJ2-1; D call uncertain. The CDR3 contains 11 residues. V lost 4 bases and J 6 bases, leaving 4 bases between the germline ends. Germline CDR1 LGHDT, CDR2 YNNKEL (reference sequence). The CDR3, as DNA: TGTGCCAGCAGCCTCAGCAATGAGCAGTTCTTC. Amino acids: CASSLSNEQFF.

This clonotype was seen a handful of times. The chain links TRBV28 to TRBJ2-7, with D perhaps matching TRBD1 (6 bases). The CDR3 is 16 amino acids. Germline V gene lookup returns CDR1 MDHEN and CDR2 SYDVKM. V lost 4 bases, J lost 6 bases, and 22 bases lay in between. The CDR3 DNA sequence: TGTGCCAGCAGTTACCCGGTGCGGACAGCTCCGGCCGAGCAGTACTTC. It yields the protein CASSYPVRTAPAEQYF.

This clonotype was counted at least ten times. The chain recombines TRBV4-2 with TRBJ2-3; D is unclear. Deletions cut 0 bases from V and 4 bases from J, with 14 bases between. The CDR3 has 16 amino acids. CDR1 is LGHNA, CDR2 YNFKEQ, per germline. CDR3 in DNA: TGTGCCAGCAGCCAAGATGTGGGCGTGGGTGCAGATACGCAGTATTTT. This translates into CASSQDVGVGADTQYF.

This clonotype occurred many times. The rearrangement uses TRBV7-9 and TRBJ1-2; D may be TRBD1 (6 bases). Germline-derived CDR1 and CDR2 are SEHNR and FQNEAQ (reference sequence). The CDR3 sequence is 12 residues long. Trimming removed 6 bases from V and 10 bases from J, with 15 bases in between. The CDR3 protein is CASSPGQRDYTF. The DNA of the CDR3 is TGTGCCAGCAGTCCGGGACAACGAGACTACACCTTC.

This clonotype was counted only a few times. The gene calls are TRBV12-3 or TRBV12-4 and TRBJ1-1; TRBD1 matches at 7 bases. The CDR3 loop spans 13 amino acids. Trimming at V came to 7 bases and at J to 1 base, leaving 3 bases not matched to a gene. The CDR3 protein is CASTWTGNTEAFF. In DNA form, the CDR3 reads TGTGCCAGCACCTGGACAGGGAACACTGAAGCTTTCTTT.

This clonotype was seen a handful of times. The J gene is TRBJ2-1, the V gene TRBV2; D call uncertain. CDR3 length: 15 residues. Trimming removed 6 bases from V and 2 bases from J, with 14 bases in between. Germline V gene data show CDR1 as SNHLY and CDR2 as FYNNEI. CDR3 loop: CASRDEQVAYNEQFF. CDR3 sequence (DNA): TGTGCCAGCAGAGATGAGCAGGTGGCCTACAATGAGCAGTTCTTC.

The chain combines TRBV3-1 with TRBJ2-4; D is uncertain. V lost 0 bases and J 10 bases, leaving 7 bases between the germline ends. CDR1 and CDR2 (germline): LGHDT, YNNKEL (reference sequence). The CDR3 extends over 12 amino acids. CDR3 in DNA: TGTGCCAGCAGCCAAGATTACCCTATTCAGTACTTC. Amino acid sequence: CASSQDYPIQYF.

This clonotype was seen more than once but under ten times. The chain couples TRBV10-3 to TRBJ2-7, with 7 bases lining up with TRBD2. The CDR3 extends over 14 amino acids. Trimming cost V 3 bases and J 3 bases; bases outside gene matches: 5. Germline V CDR1 and CDR2: ENHRY, SYGVKD. The CDR3 loop is CAISDPGGNYEQYF. In DNA form, the CDR3 reads TGTGCCATCAGTGACCCGGGGGGTAACTACGAGCAGTACTTC.

The sample holds many counts of this clonotype. The chain couples TRBV14 to TRBJ2-7; 11 nucleotides agree with TRBD1. V trimming: 4 bases; J trimming: 4 bases; junction bases outside the gene matches: 0. This CDR3 spans 13 amino acids. CDR1 and CDR2 (germline): SGHDN, FVKESK. The CDR3 loop reads CASSRDRGYEQYF. In nucleotides, the CDR3 is TGTGCCAGCAGCCGGGACAGGGGGTACGAGCAGTACTTC.

In this sample, this clonotype turned up many times. The rearrangement joins TRBV18 to TRBJ1-1; possibly TRBD1 for D (6 bases). CDR1 is KGHSH and CDR2 is LQKENI in the germline V gene. The CDR3 is made up of 15 amino acids. V was shortened by 0 bases and J by 1 base, with 9 bases between the two germline ends. CDR3 protein: CASSPPGGPNTEAFF. The CDR3 DNA reads as TGTGCCAGCTCACCACCGGGGGGGCCGAACACTGAAGCTTTCTTT. The full variable domain, rest sourced from reference TRBV18 and TRBJ1-1, is NAGVMQNPRHLVRRRGQEARLRCSPMKGHSHVYWYRQLPEEGLKFMVYLQKENIIDESGMPKERFSAEFPKEGPSILRIQQVVRGDSAAYFCASSPPGGPNTEAFFGQGTRLTVV.

The sample holds many counts of this clonotype. The chain links TRBV7-2 to TRBJ2-3, with a weak D call TRBD2 (7 bases). V dropped 3 bases and J dropped 5 bases, with 18 bases sitting between them. The CDR3 sequence is 16 residues long. Germline V gene lookup returns CDR1 SGHTA and CDR2 FQGNSA. CDR3 in amino acids: CASSFPGEGPGDTQYF. CDR3 nucleotides: TGTGCCAGCAGCTTTCCAGGGGAGGGACCAGGAGATACGCAGTATTTT. The entire variable domain, with the rest obtained from reference TRBV7-2 and TRBJ2-3, is as follows: GAGVSQSPSNKVTEKGKDVELRCDPISGHTALYWYRQSLGQGLEFLIYFQGNSAPDKSGLPSDRFSAERTGGSVSTLTIQRTQQEDSAVYLCASSFPGEGPGDTQYFGPGTRLTVL.

The rearrangement links TRBV11-2 to TRBJ1-1; D call uncertain. Germline V gene sequence: CDR1 SGHAT, CDR2 FQNNGV. The germline V and J ends were trimmed by 1 base and 0 bases, with 9 bases remaining between them. The CDR3 is 15 amino acids. The CDR3 nucleotides read TGTGCCAGCAGCTTAGCGGCAGCCCTGAACACTGAAGCTTTCTTT. This encodes CASSLAAALNTEAFF.

This clonotype was observed many times. The gene calls are TRBV20-1 and TRBJ2-3; 11 nucleotides line up with TRBD2. CDR3 size: 15 residues. V trimming: 6 bases; J trimming: 6 bases; junction bases outside the gene matches: 11. Germline V gene sequence: CDR1 DFQATT, CDR2 SNEGSKA (reference sequence). CDR3 residues: CSAWWSSGGPDTQYF. CDR3 nucleotide sequence: TGCAGTGCCTGGTGGTCTAGCGGGGGGCCGGATACGCAGTATTTT.

There are a few counts of this clonotype. The chain combines TRBV7-2 with TRBJ2-2; possibly TRBD1 for D (5 bases). The CDR3 length is 16 residues. V gave up 1 base and J gave up 1 base, with 10 bases separating them. Germline CDR1 SGHTA, CDR2 FQGNSA. The CDR3 is CASSLVPTGNTGELFF. The CDR3 nucleotides read TGTGCCAGCAGCTTAGTCCCAACAGGGAACACCGGGGAGCTGTTTTTT.

This clonotype has a handful of counts. CDR3 in DNA: TGCAGTGCTAGAGTGCCGGGGGTCGGTAACACTGAAGCTTTCTTT. Translation: CSARVPGVGNTEAFF. V and J are TRBV20-1 and TRBJ1-1; D may be TRBD1 (5 bases). Germline CDR1 and CDR2: DFQATT and SNEGSKA (reference sequence). This CDR3 spans 15 amino acids. Between the trimmed V and J ends, which lost 1 base and 2 bases, there was a span of 14 bases.

In this sample, this clonotype turned up many times. The chain is built from TRBV28 and TRBJ2-3; the D gene is possibly TRBD2 (6 bases). Trimming shortened V by 1 base and J by 0 bases, and 17 bases separated the two germline ends. CDR3 length equals 18 residues. The V gene's germline CDR1 is MDHEN and CDR2 SYDVKM. CDR3 nucleotides: TGTGCCAGCAGTTTATTGGGGGGATGGGCCTTTAGCACAGATACGCAGTATTTT. As protein: CASSLLGGWAFSTDTQYF.

In this sample, this clonotype is medium-sized. The V call is TRBV6-5, the J call TRBJ2-7, with D perhaps matching TRBD1 or TRBD2 (7 bases each). The CDR3 length is 15 residues. The V and J ends lost 4 bases and 4 bases respectively, with 17 bases between them. CDR1 and CDR2 (germline): MNHEY, SVGAGI. The CDR3 protein is CASSSSQGGPYEQYF. Written as DNA, the CDR3 is TGTGCCAGCAGTTCTTCTCAGGGGGGGCCTTACGAGCAGTACTTC.

In its sample, this clonotype was seen a few times. V gene TRBV2 combines with J gene TRBJ2-5, with 9 bases that match TRBD1. Germline V gene data show CDR1 as SNHLY and CDR2 as FYNNEI. The ends lost 2 bases at V and 4 bases at J; junction bases unmatched: 5. The CDR3 totals 15 residues. CDR3 DNA sequence: TGTGCCAGCAGTGAATCCTCGACAGGGGGAGAGACCCAGTACTTC. Residues: CASSESSTGGETQYF. Full variable domain (rest looked up from reference TRBV2 and TRBJ2-5): EPEVTQTPSHQVTQMGQEVILRCVPISNHLYFYWYRQILGQKVEFLVSFYNNEISEKSEIFDDQFSVERPDGSNFTLKIRSTKLEDSAMYFCASSESSTGGETQYFGPGTRLLVL.

This clonotype was counted at least ten times. The V call is TRBV20-1, the J call TRBJ2-1; no reliable D call. There are 14 residues in the CDR3. V shed 0 bases and J shed 6 bases, with 12 bases lying between them. Germline CDR1 is DFQATT and CDR2 is SNEGSKA (reference sequence). The CDR3 loop is CSARDKLVLNEQFF. The CDR3 DNA reads as TGCAGTGCTAGAGATAAGCTGGTACTCAATGAGCAGTTCTTC.

In this sample, this clonotype turned up a few times. This chain uses TRBV7-3 with TRBJ2-2, with unresolved D. The CDR3 has 14 residues. Germline CDR1 and CDR2: SGHTA and FQGTGA. V lost 4 bases and J 0 bases, leaving 6 bases between the germline ends. The CDR3 DNA follows: TGTGCCAGCAGCTCAAGATCGAACACCGGGGAGCTGTTTTTT. This translates into CASSSRSNTGELFF. The entire variable domain, with the rest obtained from reference TRBV7-3 and TRBJ2-2, is as follows: GAGVSQTPSNKVTEKGKYVELRCDPISGHTALYWYRQSLGQGPEFLIYFQGTGAADDSGLPNDRFFAVRPEGSVSTLKIQRTERGDSAVYLCASSSRSNTGELFFGEGSRLTVL.

This chain links TRBV28 with TRBJ2-1; 12 bases align to TRBD2. The CDR3 is made up of 15 amino acids. Germline CDR1 is MDHEN and CDR2 is SYDVKM. The V segment lost 6 bases and the J segment 4 bases; nucleotides outside the gene matches: 4. CDR3 region: CASSPGLAGYNEQFF. As DNA, the CDR3 is TGTGCCAGCAGCCCCGGACTAGCGGGGTACAATGAGCAGTTCTTC. The whole variable domain, filled in from reference TRBV28 and TRBJ2-1, reads DVKVTQSSRYLVKRTGEKVFLECVQDMDHENMFWYRQDPGLGLRLIYFSYDVKMKEKGDIPEGYSVSREKKERFSLILESASTNQTSMYLCASSPGLAGYNEQFFGPGTRLTVL.

This clonotype was found a few times. The rearrangement links TRBV12-3 or TRBV12-4 to TRBJ2-2; 9 bases map to TRBD1. Trimming removed 6 bases from V and 3 bases from J; junction bases left unmatched: 5. This CDR3 spans 15 amino acids. CDR3 coding DNA: TGTGCCAGCAGAACTGGGACAGGGCACACCGGGGAGCTGTTTTTT. Protein sequence: CASRTGTGHTGELFF.

The gene calls are TRBV18 and TRBJ1-1; 7 nucleotides align to TRBD1. The CDR3 loop spans 14 amino acids. Germline lookup yields CDR1 KGHSH and CDR2 LQKENI. Germline trimming cut 3 bases from V and 4 bases from J; bases unmatched to any gene: 5. CDR3 DNA: TGTGCCAGCTCACCTGGGCAGGGGGTCACTGAAGCTTTCTTT. It specifies CASSPGQGVTEAFF.

Ten or more counts support this clonotype. The chain has TRBV7-8 and TRBJ1-1; TRBD1 might be the D (5 bases). The CDR3 covers 13 residues. V lost 1 base and J 5 bases, leaving 8 bases between the germline ends. CDR1 is SGHVS and CDR2 is FQNEAQ in the germline V gene. The CDR3 nucleotides are TGTGCCAGCAGCTTAGGGGGCTGGACTGAAGCTTTCTTT. It yields the protein CASSLGGWTEAFF.

This clonotype was seen ten or more times. J is TRBJ2-4 and V is TRBV9; 8 positions match TRBD2. This CDR3 comprises 17 residues. The V gene end was trimmed by 4 bases and the J gene end by 1 base; junction bases not matched to a gene: 10. Looked up from germline, CDR1 is SGDLS and CDR2 is YYNGEE. Here the CDR3 reads CASSPSIAGRAKNIQYF. The DNA for the CDR3 is TGTGCCAGCAGCCCTTCCATAGCGGGACGGGCCAAAAACATTCAGTACTTC.

This clonotype was seen only a few times. The chain recombines TRBV18 with TRBJ1-3; perhaps TRBD1 as D (5 bases). The CDR3 length is 14 residues. The V gene's germline CDR1 is KGHSH and CDR2 LQKENI. Trimming took 1 base from V and 1 from J, leaving 5 bases between them. The CDR3 loop reads CASSPQGSGNTIYF. The CDR3 DNA sequence: TGTGCCAGCTCACCACAGGGGTCTGGAAACACCATATATTTT.

This clonotype was recorded many times. This chain links TRBV11-1 with TRBJ2-2, with D possibly matching TRBD1 (5 bases). The CDR3 length is 14 residues. Per the germline V gene, CDR1 is SGHAT and CDR2 is FQDESV (reference sequence). V was shortened by 5 bases and J by 2 bases, with 9 bases between the two germline ends. The CDR3 spells CASSPGHNTGELFF. The CDR3 DNA is TGTGCCAGCAGCCCAGGACACAACACCGGGGAGCTGTTTTTT.

In its sample, this clonotype was seen many times. An end of the junction differs from the germline gene, which may be a read error. V usage is TRBV20-1 and J usage is TRBJ2-7; D possibly corresponds to TRBD2 (5 bases). This CDR3 contains 12 residues. Germline assignment: CDR1 DFQATT and CDR2 SNEGSKA (reference sequence). The CDR3 region is CGAPGLDYEQYF. The CDR3 nucleotides read TGTGGCGCGCCGGGGTTAGACTACGAGCAGTACTTC.

On this clonotype itself: One base away lies a much larger clone, so this may be a sequencing read error. J is TRBJ1-5 and V is TRBV13, with D perhaps matching TRBD1 (6 bases). The CDR3 has 14 residues. Germline V CDR1 and CDR2: PRHDT, FYEKMQ (reference sequence). CDR3 nucleotides: TGTGCCAGCAGCTTAGCCGGGGGCGATCAGCCCCAGCAATTT. This gives the protein CASSLAGGDQPQQF. The whole variable domain, remainder taken from reference TRBV13 and TRBJ1-5, is AAGVIQSPRHLIKEKRETATLKCYPIPRHDTVYWYQQGPGQDPQFLISFYEKMQSDKGSIPDRFSAQQFSDYHSELNMSSLELGDSALYFCASSLAGGDQPQQFGDGTRLSIL.

This clonotype was seen only once. The V and J genes are TRBV7-2 and TRBJ2-2; 8 nucleotides align to TRBD1. The V gene end was trimmed by 5 bases and the J gene end by 6 bases; junction bases not matched to a gene: 8. The V gene's germline CDR1 is SGHTA and CDR2 FQGNSA. The CDR3 is 15 amino acids. The CDR3 coding sequence is TGTGCCAGCAGCCTGACAGGGGAAGTCCCCGGGGAGCTGTTTTTT. It is translated as CASSLTGEVPGELFF.